The clone carrying this T cell receptor beta chain was found a few times. The sample belongs to a study of response to subunit inactivated influenza vaccine. TCRdb re-analysed the RT-PCR reads in MiXCR, keeping a single row per CDR3 protein. The data show 150,000 to 200,000 distinct CDR3 sequences, about an eighth seen once. Germline-derived CDR1 and CDR2 are SGHKS and YYEKEE (reference sequence). CDR3 length: 14 amino acids. V shed 5 bases and J 7 bases; nucleotides not matched to a gene: 7. A further study also used this sample, focusing on T cells expressing NK-cell markers. In that study: TCR beta libraries carry UMIs added by 5'RACE template switching. Sorted T-cell subsets CD3+CD56+NKG2C+, CD3+CD56+NKG2C- and CD3+CD56-NKG2C+ were TCR beta-sequenced. Out of eight donors sequenced, seven tested HCMV-seropositive and the remaining one seronegative. Top CD8+ clonotypes included the dominant CD3+CD56+NKG2C+ clonotypes in a handful of donors. HCMV specificity of the expanded NKG2C+ T cell clones was not established.

The gene calls are TRBV5-5 and TRBJ2-1; 9 nucleotides align to TRBD1. The source material was CD8+ T cells sorted from PBMCs, sampled 11 to 12 days after vaccination. The clonotype originates from a man aged 50 to 59 who received an inactivated influenza vaccine. This CDR3 is CASSLGQGRNEQFF. The CDR3 bases are TGTGCCAGCAGTCTCGGACAGGGGCGAAATGAGCAGTTCTTC.